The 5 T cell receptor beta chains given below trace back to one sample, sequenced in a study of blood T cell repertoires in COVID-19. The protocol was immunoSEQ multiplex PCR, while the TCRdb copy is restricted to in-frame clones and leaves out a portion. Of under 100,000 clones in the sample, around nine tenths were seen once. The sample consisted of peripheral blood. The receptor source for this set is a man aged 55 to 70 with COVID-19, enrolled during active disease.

The CDR3 loop is CASSQDPQGEQFF. CDR3 sequence (DNA): TGCGCCAGCAGCCAAGATCCTCAGGGTGAGCAGTTCTTC. V gene TRBV4-1 combines with J gene TRBJ2-1; tentative D call: TRBD1 (5 bases). Trimming shortened V by 0 bases and J by 9 bases, and 9 bases separated the two germline ends. The CDR3 sequence is 13 residues long. CDR1 is MGHRA, CDR2 YSYEKL, per germline.

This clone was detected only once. The CDR3 nucleotides are TGTGCCAGTAGTTTACAGGGGGCGTGGCGCAACTCTGGGGCCAACGTCCTGACTTTC. Protein: CASSLQGAWRNSGANVLTF. The rearrangement uses TRBV19 and TRBJ2-6; 9 nucleotides match TRBD1. The germline V gene has CDR1 LNHDA and CDR2 SQIVND (reference sequence). With V trimmed by 5 bases and J by 0 bases, 11 bases remained unmatched. The CDR3 covers 19 residues.

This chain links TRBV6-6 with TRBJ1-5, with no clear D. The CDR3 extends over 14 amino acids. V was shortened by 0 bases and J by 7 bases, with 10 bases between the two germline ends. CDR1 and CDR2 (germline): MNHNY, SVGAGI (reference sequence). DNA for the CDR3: TGTGCCAGCAGTTACTCGAACACGCCACAGCCCCAGCATTTT. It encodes CASSYSNTPQPQHF.

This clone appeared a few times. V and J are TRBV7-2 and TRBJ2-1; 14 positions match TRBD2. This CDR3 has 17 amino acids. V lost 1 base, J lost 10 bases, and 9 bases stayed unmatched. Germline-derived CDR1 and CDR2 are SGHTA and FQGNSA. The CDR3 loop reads CASSLVGTSGSGGEQFF. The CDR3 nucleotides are TGTGCCAGCAGCTTAGTCGGGACTAGCGGGAGTGGAGGCGAGCAGTTCTTC.

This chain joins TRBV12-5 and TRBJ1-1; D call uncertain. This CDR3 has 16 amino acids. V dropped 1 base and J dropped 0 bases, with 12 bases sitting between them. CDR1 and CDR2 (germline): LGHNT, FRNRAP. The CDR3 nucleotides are TGTGCTAGTGGTTTGGGGATCAGGCTTTTGAACACTGAAGCTTTCTTT. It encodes CASGLGIRLLNTEAFF.